This TCR beta chain was profiled in a study of cytomegalovirus exposure and HLA in healthy donors. Overall study results and limits: It was assumed in the presence/absence analyses that sequencing depth was roughly uniform across donors.

Primers: 60 Vbeta forward and 13 Jbeta reverse. Produced via immunoSEQ multiplex PCR; TCRdb's table is partial and in-frame only. Of 150,000 or so clones detected, roughly four fifths appear once; the ten largest clones hold roughly 7%. To note about this clone: Its antigen remains unknown.

CDR1 LGHNA and CDR2 YNFKEQ come from the germline V gene. The CDR3 has 19 residues. The chain links TRBV4-2 to TRBJ2-5; 11 bases match TRBD2. The closer fit of TRBJ2-7 to the DNA end suggests the J call may be wrong. This TCR was sampled from a male donor in good health and CMV-seronegative. The sequencing input was PBMCs. CDR3 residues: CASSQEGIPLAGGSYEQYF. The DNA for the CDR3 is TGTGCCAGCAGCCAAGAAGGTATCCCCCTAGCGGGAGGATCCTACGAGCAGTACTTC.